A selection of T cell receptor beta chains follows, all from one sample in a study of T-cell memory formation after mild COVID-19. One entry per CDR3 protein results from TCRdb running MiXCR on the 5' RACE reads. The sample contains nearly 250,000 distinct CDR3 sequences, approximately 15% of which appear only once. Sequencing used PBMCs or a T cell subset sorted from them (not recorded which). These TCRs come from an adult woman who had mild COVID-19 (a few samples of this study predate the infection). Cell type and time point are not known. Each CDR3 is given with its conserved first and last residue. D genes are given only for firm matches. Clone size is shown for a subset of rows, as once, few, many or a class of expanded clone.

d_gene: .; len: 14; j_gene: TRBJ2-3; v_gene: TRBV7-3; abundance: few; CDR3aa: CASSPRGGSDTQYF; CDR3nt: TGTGCCAGCAGCCCCCGGGGCGGATCAGATACGCAGTATTTT
d_gene: .; len: 14; j_gene: TRBJ1-1; v_gene: TRBV9; abundance: .; CDR3aa: CASSLTPGNTEAFF; CDR3nt: TGTGCCAGCAGCCTTACCCCGGGGAACACTGAAGCTTTCTTT
d_gene: TRBD1; len: 13; j_gene: TRBJ1-5; v_gene: TRBV5-8; abundance: few; CDR3aa: CASSDPTGEWMHF; CDR3nt: TGTGCCAGCAGCGACCCGACAGGGGAGTGGATGCATTTT
d_gene: .; len: 13; j_gene: TRBJ2-1; v_gene: TRBV12-3/TRBV12-4; abundance: few; CDR3aa: CASSFNPEREQFF; CDR3nt: TGTGCCAGCAGTTTCAACCCGGAGCGTGAGCAGTTCTTC
d_gene: TRBD2; len: 15; j_gene: TRBJ2-3; v_gene: TRBV4-2; abundance: few; CDR3aa: CASGPGGVSTDTQYF; CDR3nt: TGTGCCAGCGGTCCGGGAGGGGTGAGCACAGATACGCAGTATTTT
d_gene: .; len: 12; j_gene: TRBJ1-1; v_gene: TRBV7-2; abundance: few; CDR3aa: CASRGSGTEAFF; CDR3nt: TGTGCCAGCCGGGGGTCGGGCACTGAAGCTTTCTTT
d_gene: .; len: 13; j_gene: TRBJ2-1; v_gene: TRBV11-1; abundance: .; CDR3aa: CASSSGPGNEQFF; CDR3nt: TGTGCCAGCAGTTCCGGACCGGGAAATGAGCAGTTCTTC
d_gene: .; len: 15; j_gene: TRBJ2-2; v_gene: TRBV11-3; abundance: few; CDR3aa: CASSLGHGDTGELFF; CDR3nt: TGTGCCAGCAGCTTAGGGCACGGGGACACCGGGGAGCTGTTTTTT
d_gene: .; len: 15; j_gene: TRBJ1-1; v_gene: TRBV12-3/TRBV12-4; abundance: .; CDR3aa: CASSATGGRVGEAFF; CDR3nt: TGTGCCAGCAGCGCGACGGGGGGCCGTGTCGGTGAGGCTTTCTTT
d_gene: .; len: 16; j_gene: TRBJ2-1; v_gene: TRBV11-1; abundance: once; CDR3aa: CASSSRDKTRNNEQFF; CDR3nt: TGTGCCAGCAGCTCCAGGGACAAGACACGAAACAATGAGCAGTTCTTC
d_gene: .; len: 15; j_gene: TRBJ1-5; v_gene: TRBV12-3/TRBV12-4; abundance: few; CDR3aa: CASSLRVGAGMPQHF; CDR3nt: TGTGCCAGCAGTTTACGGGTAGGCGCCGGAATGCCCCAGCATTTT
d_gene: TRBD2; len: 17; j_gene: TRBJ2-1; v_gene: TRBV30; abundance: few; CDR3aa: CAWSVQPWSGTYNEQFF; CDR3nt: TGTGCCTGGAGTGTACAACCTTGGAGCGGGACCTACAATGAGCAGTTCTTC
d_gene: .; len: 15; j_gene: TRBJ2-1; v_gene: TRBV6-2/TRBV6-3; abundance: once; CDR3aa: CASIDSVTSYNEQFF; CDR3nt: TGTGCCAGCATCGACAGCGTCACCTCCTACAATGAGCAGTTCTTC
d_gene: TRBD2; len: 14; j_gene: TRBJ2-1; v_gene: TRBV29-1; abundance: .; CDR3aa: CSVDSLAGYNEQFF; CDR3nt: TGCAGCGTTGACTCTCTAGCGGGGTACAATGAGCAGTTCTTC
d_gene: .; len: 14; j_gene: TRBJ1-2; v_gene: TRBV4-1; abundance: many; CDR3aa: CASVEGPPNYGYTF; CDR3nt: TGCGCCAGCGTCGAGGGGCCCCCTAACTATGGCTACACCTTC
d_gene: TRBD2; len: 15; j_gene: TRBJ2-5; v_gene: TRBV20-1; abundance: .; CDR3aa: CSAGGTGGNQETQYF; CDR3nt: TGCAGTGCCGGCGGGACGGGGGGGAATCAAGAGACCCAGTACTTC
d_gene: .; len: 11; j_gene: TRBJ2-1; v_gene: TRBV10-2; abundance: few; CDR3aa: CASSPHYEQFF; CDR3nt: TGCGCCAGCAGTCCGCATTATGAGCAGTTCTTC
d_gene: .; len: 15; j_gene: TRBJ2-4; v_gene: TRBV4-1; abundance: few; CDR3aa: CASSQGTVAKNIQYF; CDR3nt: TGCGCCAGCAGCCAAGGGACAGTAGCCAAAAACATTCAGTACTTC
d_gene: .; len: 14; j_gene: TRBJ1-1; v_gene: TRBV6-6; abundance: few; CDR3aa: CASSHRAMNTEAFF; CDR3nt: TGTGCCAGCTCTCACAGGGCTATGAACACTGAAGCTTTCTTT
d_gene: .; len: 14; j_gene: TRBJ1-5; v_gene: TRBV20-1; abundance: .; CDR3aa: CSARDNVGLQPQHF; CDR3nt: TGCAGTGCTAGAGATAACGTTGGGCTTCAGCCCCAGCATTTT
d_gene: .; len: 12; j_gene: TRBJ2-7; v_gene: TRBV5-8; abundance: .; CDR3aa: CASSLRTYEQYF; CDR3nt: TGTGCCAGCAGCCTCCGGACCTACGAGCAGTACTTC
d_gene: .; len: 12; j_gene: TRBJ1-1; v_gene: TRBV20-1; abundance: .; CDR3aa: CSARGGNTEAFF; CDR3nt: TGCAGTGCTAGAGGGGGGAACACTGAAGCTTTCTTT
d_gene: .; len: 15; j_gene: TRBJ2-3; v_gene: TRBV25-1; abundance: .; CDR3aa: CASSAEVTSTDTQYF; CDR3nt: TGTGCCAGCAGCGCGGAGGTAACTAGCACAGATACGCAGTATTTT
d_gene: .; len: 18; j_gene: TRBJ1-4; v_gene: TRBV6-6; abundance: .; CDR3aa: CASSYGRRGALVEEKLFF; CDR3nt: TGTGCCAGCAGTTACGGCCGAAGGGGCGCTTTGGTGGAAGAAAAACTGTTTTTT
d_gene: .; len: 15; j_gene: TRBJ1-5; v_gene: TRBV15; abundance: few; CDR3aa: CATSRDQIVGQPQHF; CDR3nt: TGTGCCACCAGCAGAGATCAAATTGTTGGGCAGCCCCAGCATTTT
d_gene: TRBD2; len: 13; j_gene: TRBJ2-1; v_gene: TRBV28; abundance: .; CDR3aa: CASSLASGNEQFF; CDR3nt: TGTGCCAGCAGTTTGGCTAGCGGCAATGAGCAGTTCTTC
d_gene: .; len: 12; j_gene: TRBJ2-7; v_gene: TRBV29-1; abundance: many; CDR3aa: CSVSTRFYEQYF; CDR3nt: TGCAGCGTCTCGACTAGGTTCTACGAGCAGTACTTC
d_gene: .; len: 15; j_gene: TRBJ2-4; v_gene: TRBV5-1; abundance: many; CDR3aa: CASSPRVDGENIQYF; CDR3nt: TGCGCCAGCAGCCCTCGGGTGGATGGAGAAAACATTCAGTACTTC
d_gene: TRBD1; len: 15; j_gene: TRBJ2-1; v_gene: TRBV2; abundance: .; CDR3aa: CASSEGTGFYNEQFF; CDR3nt: TGTGCCAGCAGTGAAGGGACAGGGTTCTACAATGAGCAGTTCTTC
d_gene: TRBD1; len: 14; j_gene: TRBJ2-7; v_gene: TRBV5-1; abundance: many; CDR3aa: CASSLQGVGYEQYF; CDR3nt: TGCGCCAGCAGCTTGCAGGGGGTCGGCTACGAGCAGTACTTC
d_gene: TRBD1; len: 14; j_gene: TRBJ1-1; v_gene: TRBV10-3; abundance: .; CDR3aa: CAISKGQGSTEAFF; CDR3nt: TGTGCCATCAGTAAGGGACAGGGATCCACTGAAGCTTTCTTT
d_gene: .; len: 15; j_gene: TRBJ2-7; v_gene: TRBV4-2; abundance: few; CDR3aa: CASSQGQGPTYEQYF; CDR3nt: TGTGCCAGCAGCCAAGGGCAGGGCCCCACCTACGAGCAGTACTTC
d_gene: .; len: 14; j_gene: TRBJ1-6; v_gene: TRBV3-1; abundance: once; CDR3aa: CASSQVLGDSPLHF; CDR3nt: TGTGCCAGCAGCCAAGTATTGGGGGATTCACCCCTCCACTTT
d_gene: .; len: 12; j_gene: TRBJ2-1; v_gene: TRBV7-2; abundance: few; CDR3aa: CASSYVRGEQFF; CDR3nt: TGTGCCAGCAGCTATGTCCGCGGTGAGCAGTTCTTC
d_gene: .; len: 14; j_gene: TRBJ2-3; v_gene: TRBV6-5; abundance: .; CDR3aa: CASSDSRSTDTQYF; CDR3nt: TGTGCCAGCAGCGACAGTCGAAGCACAGATACGCAGTATTTT
d_gene: TRBD2; len: 14; j_gene: TRBJ2-1; v_gene: TRBV12-3/TRBV12-4; abundance: .; CDR3aa: CASRGTSGSNEQFF; CDR3nt: TGTGCCAGCAGGGGGACTAGCGGGAGCAATGAGCAGTTCTTC
d_gene: .; len: 14; j_gene: TRBJ2-3; v_gene: TRBV5-5; abundance: .; CDR3aa: CASSRGALALPQYF; CDR3nt: TGTGCCAGCAGCCGTGGCGCCCTAGCGTTACCGCAGTATTTT
d_gene: .; len: 13; j_gene: TRBJ1-5; v_gene: TRBV12-3/TRBV12-4; abundance: .; CDR3aa: CACRLRGIQPQHF; CDR3nt: TGTGCATGCAGGTTGCGAGGGATCCAGCCGCAGCATTTT
d_gene: TRBD1; len: 16; j_gene: TRBJ2-7; v_gene: TRBV5-1; abundance: few; CDR3aa: CASSLYFDREPYEQYF; CDR3nt: TGCGCCAGCAGCTTGTATTTTGACAGGGAACCCTACGAGCAGTACTTC
d_gene: TRBD1; len: 15; j_gene: TRBJ1-2; v_gene: TRBV10-3; abundance: few; CDR3aa: CAISGGQDQNYGYTF; CDR3nt: TGTGCCATCAGCGGGGGACAGGACCAAAACTATGGCTACACCTTC
d_gene: TRBD1; len: 14; j_gene: TRBJ1-5; v_gene: TRBV20-1; abundance: .; CDR3aa: CSASQGDGNQPQHF; CDR3nt: TGCAGTGCTAGTCAGGGGGATGGCAATCAGCCCCAGCATTTT
d_gene: .; len: 15; j_gene: TRBJ2-5; v_gene: TRBV7-2; abundance: .; CDR3aa: CASSLDGHQGETQYF; CDR3nt: TGTGCCAGCAGCTTAGACGGACACCAGGGGGAGACCCAGTACTTC
d_gene: TRBD2; len: 15; j_gene: TRBJ2-7; v_gene: TRBV4-2; abundance: .; CDR3aa: CASSRGTGLANEQYF; CDR3nt: TGTGCCAGCAGCCGAGGTACGGGACTAGCGAACGAGCAGTACTTC
d_gene: .; len: 16; j_gene: TRBJ1-5; v_gene: TRBV7-2; abundance: .; CDR3aa: CASSLTGSGGNQPQHF; CDR3nt: TGTGCCAGCAGCTTAACCGGGAGTGGTGGCAATCAGCCCCAGCATTTT
d_gene: .; len: 12; j_gene: TRBJ2-5; v_gene: TRBV18; abundance: many; CDR3aa: CASSPSQETQYF; CDR3nt: TGCGCCAGCAGCCCCAGCCAAGAGACCCAGTACTTC
d_gene: .; len: 15; j_gene: TRBJ1-1; v_gene: TRBV5-4; abundance: .; CDR3aa: CASSSRLTVNTEAFF; CDR3nt: TGTGCCAGCAGCTCTCGTCTGACGGTGAACACTGAAGCTTTCTTT
d_gene: .; len: 15; j_gene: TRBJ2-7; v_gene: TRBV7-9; abundance: few; CDR3aa: CASSPTGRRFYEQYF; CDR3nt: TGTGCCAGCAGCCCAACGGGAAGGAGATTCTACGAGCAGTACTTC
d_gene: TRBD1; len: 13; j_gene: TRBJ1-4; v_gene: TRBV6-1; abundance: .; CDR3aa: CASSEGQGEKLFF; CDR3nt: TGTGCCAGCAGTGAGGGACAGGGTGAAAAACTGTTTTTT
d_gene: .; len: 15; j_gene: TRBJ2-7; v_gene: TRBV15; abundance: .; CDR3aa: CATSRDLGGIYEQYF; CDR3nt: TGTGCCACCAGCAGAGATTTAGGGGGAATCTACGAGCAGTACTTC
d_gene: TRBD1; len: 17; j_gene: TRBJ2-3; v_gene: TRBV12-3/TRBV12-4; abundance: .; CDR3aa: CASSPYPGQEITDTQYF; CDR3nt: TGTGCCAGCAGTCCATATCCGGGACAGGAGATCACAGATACGCAGTATTTT
d_gene: .; len: 17; j_gene: TRBJ1-3; v_gene: TRBV5-1; abundance: many; CDR3aa: CASSLASTASSGNTIYF; CDR3nt: TGCGCCAGCAGCTTGGCCTCTACAGCGTCCTCTGGAAACACCATATATTTT
d_gene: TRBD1; len: 13; j_gene: TRBJ2-7; v_gene: TRBV6-1; abundance: few; CDR3aa: CASSWGQIYEQYF; CDR3nt: TGTGCCAGCAGTTGGGGACAGATCTACGAGCAGTACTTC
d_gene: .; len: 18; j_gene: TRBJ2-6; v_gene: TRBV6-6; abundance: few; CDR3aa: CASSFTGRGLLGANVLTF; CDR3nt: TGTGCCAGCAGCTTTACGGGACGGGGACTTCTTGGGGCCAACGTCCTGACTTTC